This T cell receptor (beta chain) was sequenced for a study of blood T cell repertoires in COVID-19. About the study: Spain, Italy and the United States supplied samples that represented acute and convalescent COVID-19. From T cells, B-cell-depleted T cells, or PBMCs came the material, which was cDNA or gDNA.

V trimming: 4 bases; J trimming: 2 bases; junction bases outside the gene matches: 6. Germline V gene sequence: CDR1 SGDLS, CDR2 YYNGEE. This CDR3 is 15 amino acids long. Authors' processing steps: Amplifying reference gene primers gave estimates of nucleated cell counts. The repertoire was sequenced with immunoSEQ multiplex PCR; TCRdb's copy has only in-frame clones and lacks some. V and J calls and clone size are given by that table; D and trimming were obtained from the DNA. The sample consists of 200,000 to 250,000 clones, less than 85% of them appearing once. The TCR was taken from an elderly woman with COVID-19, enrolled during active disease. Sequencing used peripheral blood. This rearrangement joins TRBV9 to TRBJ2-3; TRBD2 matches 8 bases. CDR3 region: CASSREGYNTDTQYF. The CDR3 DNA reads TGTGCCAGCAGCCGGGAGGGGTACAACACAGATACGCAGTATTTT.